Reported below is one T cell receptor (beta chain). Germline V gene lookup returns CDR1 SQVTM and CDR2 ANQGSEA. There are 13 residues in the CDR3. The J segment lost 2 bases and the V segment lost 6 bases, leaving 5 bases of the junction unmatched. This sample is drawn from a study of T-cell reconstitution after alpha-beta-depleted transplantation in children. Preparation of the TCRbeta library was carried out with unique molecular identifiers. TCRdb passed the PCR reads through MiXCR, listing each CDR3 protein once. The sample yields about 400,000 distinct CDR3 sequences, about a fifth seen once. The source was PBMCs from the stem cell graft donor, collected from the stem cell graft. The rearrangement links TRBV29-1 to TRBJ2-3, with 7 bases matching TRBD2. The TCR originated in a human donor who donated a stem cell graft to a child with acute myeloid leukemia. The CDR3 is CSVLGTITDTQYF. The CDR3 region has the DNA TGCAGCGTCCTCGGGACTATCACAGATACGCAGTATTTT.